This T cell receptor beta chain was documented in a study of blood T cell repertoires in COVID-19. The wider study: Acute-phase and convalescent COVID-19 samples originated in the United States, Italy and Spain. Nucleic acid was either cDNA or gDNA, and it came from T cells, B-cell-depleted T cells, or PBMCs.

Clones were sequenced by immunoSEQ multiplex PCR, and TCRdb holds only the in-frame ones, with some missing. The sample lists roughly 65,000 clones, roughly three quarters seen once, with approximately 45% in the top ten. Looked up from germline, CDR1 is SNHLY and CDR2 is FYNNEI. This CDR3 is built from 12 residues. Trimming removed 8 bases from V and 6 bases from J; junction bases left unmatched: 1. The clonotype comes from a human donor in a cohort sampled during active COVID-19. The material sequenced was peripheral blood. The chain links TRBV2 to TRBJ2-2, with 9 bases lining up with TRBD1. The CDR3 sequence: CASDRGAGELFF. Written as DNA, the CDR3 is TGTGCCAGCGACAGGGGGGCCGGGGAGCTGTTTTTT.